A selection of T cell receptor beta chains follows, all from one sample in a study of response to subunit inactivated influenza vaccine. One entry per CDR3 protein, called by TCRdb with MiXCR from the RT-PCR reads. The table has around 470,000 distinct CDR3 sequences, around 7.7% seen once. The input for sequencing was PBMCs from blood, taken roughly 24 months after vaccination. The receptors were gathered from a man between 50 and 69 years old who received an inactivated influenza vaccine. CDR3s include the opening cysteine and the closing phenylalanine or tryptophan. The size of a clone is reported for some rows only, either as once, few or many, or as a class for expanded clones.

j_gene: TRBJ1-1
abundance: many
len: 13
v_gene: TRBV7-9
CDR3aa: CASGQGANTEAFF

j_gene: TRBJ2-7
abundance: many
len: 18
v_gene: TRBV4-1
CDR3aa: CASSQARGLDTVSYEQYF

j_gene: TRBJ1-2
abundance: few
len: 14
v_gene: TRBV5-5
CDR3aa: CASGPGPGNYGYTF

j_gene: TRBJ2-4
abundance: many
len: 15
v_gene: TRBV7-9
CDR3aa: CASSLSTGLANIQYF

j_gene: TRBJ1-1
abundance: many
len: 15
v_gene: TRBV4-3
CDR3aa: CASSQEQSSYTEAFF

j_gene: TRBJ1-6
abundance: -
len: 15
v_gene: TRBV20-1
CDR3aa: CSANKGDLYNSPLHF

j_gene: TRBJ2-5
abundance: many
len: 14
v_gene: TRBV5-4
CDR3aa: CASSLDRGVETQYF

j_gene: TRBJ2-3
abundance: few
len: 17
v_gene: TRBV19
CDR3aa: CASSSPSGTRSADTQYF

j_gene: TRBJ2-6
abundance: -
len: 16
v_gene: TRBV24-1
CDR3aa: CATGAGDRAGANVLTF

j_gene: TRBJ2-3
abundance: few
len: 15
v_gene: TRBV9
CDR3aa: CASSVSPAGTDTQYF

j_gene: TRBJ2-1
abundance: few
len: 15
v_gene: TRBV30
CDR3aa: CAWSVRLSSYNEQFF

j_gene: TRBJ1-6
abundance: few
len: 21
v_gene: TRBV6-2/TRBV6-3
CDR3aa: CASSYYRDRGQSGSYNSPLHF

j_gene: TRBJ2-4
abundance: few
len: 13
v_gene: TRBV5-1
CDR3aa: CASSLVRGNIQYF

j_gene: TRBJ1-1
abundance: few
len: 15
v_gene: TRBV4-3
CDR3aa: CASSLEDRGRSEAFF

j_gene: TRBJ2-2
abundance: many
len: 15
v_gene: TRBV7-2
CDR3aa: CASSRRQSNTGELFF

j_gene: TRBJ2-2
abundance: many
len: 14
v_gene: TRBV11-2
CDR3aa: CASSVGLNTGELFF

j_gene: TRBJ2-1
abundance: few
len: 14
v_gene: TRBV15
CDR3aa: CATNRDRRRNEQFF

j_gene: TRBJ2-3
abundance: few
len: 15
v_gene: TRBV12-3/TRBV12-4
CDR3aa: CASSSGGRAGDTQYF

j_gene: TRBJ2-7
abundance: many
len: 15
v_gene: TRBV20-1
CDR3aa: CSAGEPGTRQYEQYF

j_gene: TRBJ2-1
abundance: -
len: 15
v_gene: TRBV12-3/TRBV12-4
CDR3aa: CASSPRRTSGGKQFF

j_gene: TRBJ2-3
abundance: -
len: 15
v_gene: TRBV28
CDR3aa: CASSPTQGYSDTQYF

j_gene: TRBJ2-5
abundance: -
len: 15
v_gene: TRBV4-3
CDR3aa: CASSQDVAEKETQYF

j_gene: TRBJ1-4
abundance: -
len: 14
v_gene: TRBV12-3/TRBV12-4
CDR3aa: CASSSDTKWEKLFF

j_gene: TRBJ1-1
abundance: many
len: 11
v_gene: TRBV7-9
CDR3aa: CASSPGTEAFF

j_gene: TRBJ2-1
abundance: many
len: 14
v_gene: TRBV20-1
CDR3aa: CSPRSPGGRGEQFF

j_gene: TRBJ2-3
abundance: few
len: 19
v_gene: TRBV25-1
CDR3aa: CASSDNVIAGGPVRDTQYF

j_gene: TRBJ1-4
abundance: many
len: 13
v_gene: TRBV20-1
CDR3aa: CSATGEVNEKLFF

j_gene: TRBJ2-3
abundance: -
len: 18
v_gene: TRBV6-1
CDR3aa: CASSGSGTSGRSTDTQYF

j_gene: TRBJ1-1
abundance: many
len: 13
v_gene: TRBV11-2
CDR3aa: CASSLASTEKAFF

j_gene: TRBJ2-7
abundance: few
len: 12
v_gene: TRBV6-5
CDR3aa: CASVTRVGEQYF